The clone carrying this T cell receptor beta chain appeared a few times. As yet, its antigen is unknown. This entry comes from a study of CD8 T cells in ankylosing spondylitis. Study-wide results and limits: Made up of 7 to 9 highly homologous variants, a TCR beta motif appeared characteristic of ankylosing spondylitis blood.

TCRdb fed the 5' RACE reads into MiXCR, producing one record per CDR3 protein. In the table there are hundreds of thousands of distinct CDR3 sequences, 12% of which are singletons. V dropped 6 bases and J dropped 7 bases, with 19 bases sitting between them. The CDR3 contains 14 residues. Germline V gene lookup returns CDR1 MDHEN and CDR2 SYDVKM. The chain employs TRBV28 and TRBJ2-7; either TRBD1 or TRBD2 may supply D (5 bases each). The source is a male donor with ankylosing spondylitis. The material sequenced was blood, either unsorted or a sorted T cell fraction (not recorded which). This CDR3 is CASRRGASTGEQYF. CDR3 nucleotide sequence: TGTGCCAGCAGAAGGGGTGCGTCGACGGGGGAGCAGTACTTC.